This T cell receptor (beta chain) was profiled in a study of long-term antiretroviral therapy in people with HIV. This clone has more than one count but fewer than ten. What it binds is not known. Sequencing relied on immunoSEQ assay v3.0, run at survey level. Sequencing efforts were directed toward about 35,000-50,000 T-cell genomes per sample. Sequenced by immunoSEQ multiplex PCR; TCRdb stores in-frame clones only, minus some. The sample has tens of thousands of clones, approximately 87% seen once. Whole-study findings and limits: Unavailable data included ART adherence, viral resistance and therapy changes (switches in treatment).

The sample consisted of unsorted PBMCs, taken 0.5 years after starting antiretroviral therapy. This TCR was sampled from a young woman with HIV.

CDR3 sequence reads: CASSQEPNEYF. In DNA form, the CDR3 reads TGTGCCAGCAGCCAAGAACCCAACGAGTACTTC. The V call is TRBV4-2, the J call TRBJ2-7; no clear D gene. This CDR3 is 11 amino acids long. Trimming removed 0 bases at V and 11 bases at J, with 8 bases between. Germline loops: CDR1 LGHNA, CDR2 YNFKEQ.